This is a list of T cell receptor beta chains from one sample in a study of T cells and Merkel cell carcinoma outcomes. TCRdb's copy holds only in-frame clones and misses some; the assay was immunoSEQ multiplex PCR. This sample has about a thousand clones; 80% to 90% occur once, and the top ten carry roughly 10%. The sample was tumor tissue from Merkel cell carcinoma. These receptor sequences come from a human donor with Merkel cell carcinoma. The CDR3 runs from the conserved cysteine through the conserved F or W. D genes are given only for firm matches. Where a row states a size, it is once, few, many or the class of an expanded clone; other rows omit it.

14	few	TRBV11-2	TRBJ2-1	-	CASSLDGGLRGQFF	TGTGCCAGCAGCTTAGATGGAGGGCTCCGAGGGCAGTTCTTC
14	-	TRBV27	TRBJ1-1	-	CVSSFLGVNTEAFF	TGTGTCAGCAGTTTCCTTGGGGTGAACACTGAAGCTTTCTTT
16	-	TRBV5-6	TRBJ2-2	-	CASSLVGFRDTGELFF	TGTGCCAGCAGCTTGGTCGGGTTTCGAGACACCGGGGAGCTGTTTTTT
12	-	TRBV19	TRBJ1-1	-	CASSMVSPEAFF	TGTGCCAGTAGTATGGTGTCCCCTGAAGCTTTCTTT
15	-	TRBV13	TRBJ2-1	TRBD2	CASSFSAGGPEEQFF	TGTGCCAGCAGCTTCTCCGCGGGAGGGCCAGAAGAGCAGTTCTTC
15	-	TRBV6-5	TRBJ1-1	TRBD1	CASSYTTGEDSEAFF	TGTGCCAGCAGTTATACTACAGGGGAGGACAGTGAAGCTTTCTTT
14	-	TRBV5-1	TRBJ2-3	-	CASSLVVGSDTQYF	TGCGCCAGCAGCCTGGTAGTAGGTTCAGATACGCAGTATTTT
15	-	TRBV9	TRBJ1-2	-	CASSVDEEESYGYTF	TGTGCCAGCAGCGTAGATGAGGAGGAGAGCTATGGCTACACCTTC
11	-	TRBV30	TRBJ2-1	-	CASDGGLEQFF	TGTGCCTCCGATGGAGGGCTTGAGCAGTTCTTC
15	-	TRBV6-5	TRBJ1-2	-	CASSYISQESHGYTF	TGTGCCAGCAGTTACATCTCTCAGGAGTCCCATGGCTACACCTTC
14	-	TRBV27	TRBJ2-7	-	CASWGQDSSYEQYF	TGTGCCAGCTGGGGGCAGGACAGCTCCTACGAGCAGTACTTC
16	-	TRBV30	TRBJ1-1	-	CACGTSGQVLNTEAFF	TGTGCCTGTGGAACATCCGGGCAGGTTCTGAACACTGAAGCTTTCTTT
15	-	TRBV9	TRBJ2-1	TRBD2	CASSAQLADYNEQFF	TGTGCCAGCAGCGCCCAACTAGCGGACTACAATGAGCAGTTCTTC
15	-	TRBV2	TRBJ2-1	TRBD1	CASSIDRDPYNEQFF	TGTGCCAGCAGCATAGACAGGGACCCTTACAATGAGCAGTTCTTC
13	-	TRBV12-5	TRBJ2-7	TRBD2	CASGLGLAGGQYF	TGTGCTAGTGGTTTGGGACTAGCGGGAGGGCAGTACTTC
15	-	TRBV6-1	TRBJ1-3	-	CASSEPGRNGNTIYF	TGTGCCAGCAGTGAACCGGGACGGAATGGAAACACCATATATTTT
13	hyperexpanded	TRBV15	TRBJ1-2	-	CATSTLGGGGYTF	TGTGCCACCAGCACCCTAGGGGGAGGCGGCTACACCTTC
13	once	TRBV19	TRBJ2-1	-	CASSIEGYNEQFF	TGTGCCAGTAGTATAGAAGGTTACAATGAGCAGTTCTTC
12	-	TRBV9	TRBJ2-1	-	CASSDEGDEQFF	TGTGCCAGCAGCGATGAGGGTGATGAGCAGTTCTTC
13	-	TRBV19	TRBJ1-2	TRBD1	CASRRGQGFGYTF	TGTGCCAGTAGAAGGGGACAGGGGTTTGGCTACACCTTC
14	-	TRBV6-5	TRBJ1-5	TRBD1	CASRRTGRNQPQHF	TGTGCCAGCAGGCGGACAGGGAGGAATCAGCCCCAGCATTTT
16	-	TRBV5-1	TRBJ2-1	TRBD1	CASTPGQAPGWSEQFF	TGCGCCAGTACTCCGGGACAGGCTCCCGGGTGGAGTGAGCAGTTCTTC
13	-	TRBV4-1	TRBJ1-1	-	CASSRREGTEAFF	TGCGCCAGCAGTAGGAGGGAGGGGACTGAAGCTTTCTTT
13	-	TRBV29-1	TRBJ2-3	-	CSGSGYGTDTQYF	TGCAGCGGTTCTGGGTACGGCACAGATACGCAGTATTTT
15	few	TRBV7-9	TRBJ1-1	-	CASSRGRTENTEAFF	TGTGCCAGCAGCCGGGGACGGACGGAGAACACTGAAGCTTTCTTT
13	once	TRBV7-9	TRBJ2-3	-	CASSAHGGTTQYF	TGTGCCAGCAGCGCTCACGGAGGGACTACGCAGTATTTT